Listed below are T cell receptor beta chains from one sample, sequenced in a study of shared clonotypes between healthy human individuals. Clones were read by immunoSEQ multiplex PCR, and TCRdb kept only the in-frame ones, dropping some. Found here are 650,000 to 800,000 clones, roughly 94% of them singletons; the top ten hold nearly 25%. Material: naive CD8+ T cells sorted from blood. The receptor set was obtained from a young man in good health. Each CDR3 is given with its conserved first and last residue. D genes are given only for firm matches. Not every row has a clone size; where given, it reads once, few, many or a size class.

V gene	J gene	clone size	D gene	CDR3 protein	CDR3 DNA
TRBV9	TRBJ2-7	once	NA	CASSTLAEAYEQYF	TGTGCCAGCAGCACTCTGGCTGAGGCCTACGAGCAGTACTTC
TRBV7-7	TRBJ2-5	NA	TRBD2	CASSLVLAGAGETQYF	TGTGCCAGCAGCTTAGTCCTAGCGGGAGCGGGAGAGACCCAGTACTTC
TRBV2	TRBJ2-7	NA	TRBD1	CASRRQGGEQYF	TGTGCCAGCAGGAGACAGGGTGGCGAGCAGTACTTC
TRBV10-1	TRBJ2-7	few	NA	CASSAQGHPYEQYF	TGCGCCAGCAGTGCCCAAGGTCACCCCTACGAGCAGTACTTC
TRBV9	TRBJ2-1	NA	TRBD2	CASSGLTSGRNNEQFF	TGTGCCAGCAGCGGACTTACTAGCGGGAGGAACAATGAGCAGTTCTTC
TRBV6-5	TRBJ2-5	NA	NA	CASSSYLGNPQETQYF	TGTGCCAGCAGTTCATACTTGGGGAACCCTCAAGAGACCCAGTACTTC
TRBV7-9	TRBJ2-1	once	NA	CASSFLSTRFYNEQFF	TGTGCCAGCAGCTTCTTAAGTACCAGGTTCTACAATGAGCAGTTCTTC
TRBV7-9	TRBJ1-1	once	NA	CASRQGAPPEAFF	TGTGCCAGCAGACAAGGGGCACCGCCCGAAGCTTTCTTT
TRBV15	TRBJ2-2	NA	NA	CATSARPAVLSTGELFF	TGTGCCACCAGCGCCCGCCCAGCGGTCCTTTCAACCGGGGAGCTGTTTTTT
TRBV5-1	TRBJ2-7	NA	NA	CASSLDQWYEQYF	TGCGCCAGCAGCTTGGACCAGTGGTACGAGCAGTACTTC
TRBV29-1	TRBJ1-1	once	NA	CSVAMTSEAFF	TGCAGCGTCGCAATGACATCTGAAGCTTTCTTT
TRBV30	TRBJ2-7	NA	NA	CAWEQGYEQYF	TGTGCCTGGGAACAGGGTTACGAGCAGTACTTC
TRBV30	TRBJ2-3	NA	NA	CAWSVYTDTQYF	TGTGCCTGGAGTGTTTACACAGATACGCAGTATTTT
TRBV5-4	TRBJ2-7	NA	TRBD1	CASSLYRGQDEQYF	TGTGCCAGCAGCTTGTACAGGGGGCAGGACGAGCAGTACTTC
TRBV9	TRBJ2-5	NA	NA	CASSSTTSEETQYF	TGTGCCAGCAGCTCGACTACGAGCGAAGAGACCCAGTACTTC
TRBV10-3	TRBJ2-7	NA	NA	CAISEYRSYEQYF	TGTGCCATCAGTGAGTATAGATCGTACGAGCAGTACTTC
TRBV2	TRBJ1-3	NA	NA	CAYRARSPSGNTIYF	TGTGCCTACAGGGCCCGAAGCCCCTCTGGAAACACCATATATTTT
TRBV28	TRBJ1-5	NA	TRBD1	CASSLDRAQPQHF	TGTGCCAGCAGTTTGGACAGGGCTCAGCCCCAGCATTTT
TRBV2	TRBJ2-1	NA	NA	CASSDPRRYNEQFF	TGTGCCAGCAGTGACCCTAGAAGATACAATGAGCAGTTCTTC
TRBV2	TRBJ2-3	NA	NA	CAGDGDRTDTQYF	TGTGCCGGTGACGGGGACCGCACAGATACGCAGTATTTT
TRBV5-1	TRBJ1-2	NA	TRBD1	CASSLTGVGYGYTF	TGCGCCAGCAGCTTAACAGGGGTCGGCTATGGCTACACCTTC
TRBV6-1	TRBJ2-1	NA	TRBD2	CASSEAGGRELYNEQFF	TGTGCCAGCAGTGAAGCGGGCGGGAGGGAGCTGTACAATGAGCAGTTCTTC
TRBV5-6	TRBJ1-6	NA	NA	CASSTALGGLPLHF	TGTGCCAGCAGCACAGCCCTAGGGGGGCTTCCCCTCCACTTT
TRBV11-2	TRBJ2-3	once	NA	CASSLFTGSTDTQYF	TGTGCCAGCAGCTTATTTACAGGGAGCACAGATACGCAGTATTTT